What follows describes a single TCR beta chain. This entry belongs to a study of blood T cell repertoires in COVID-19. Germline V lookup: CDR1 MNHEY, CDR2 SVGEGT. The CDR3 is 17 amino acids. V trimming: 5 bases; J trimming: 1 base; junction bases outside the gene matches: 12. Per the original data handling: Quantification of nucleated cells was approximated via reference gene primer amplification. Measured with immunoSEQ multiplex PCR; TCRdb has only the in-frame clones, and not every one. V and J calls and clone size come straight from that table; D and trimming were deduced from the DNA. Of roughly 100,000 clones in the sample, more than 90% were seen once.

The sequencing sample was made of peripheral blood. This receptor was taken from a woman between 45 and 60 years old with COVID-19, enrolled during active disease. The chain couples TRBV6-2 or TRBV6-3 to TRBJ1-2, with TRBD1 identical over 8 bases. The CDR3, as DNA: TGTGCCAGCAGTAACCCGAGGGACAGGAGGAATAACTATGGCTACACCTTC. Translated: CASSNPRDRRNNYGYTF.